The 20 T cell receptor beta chains given below trace back to one sample, sequenced in a study of blood T cell repertoires in COVID-19. Assay: immunoSEQ multiplex PCR; the TCRdb copy retains only in-frame clones and omits some. The table lists about 160,000 clones, 70% to 90% of them singletons. The sequencing input was PBMCs or T cells enriched from blood (not recorded which). The origin of the receptors is a woman aged 50 to 65 who had recovered from COVID-19.

V is TRBV9 and J is TRBJ1-1; maybe TRBD1 (6 bases). This CDR3 contains 14 residues. V dropped 5 bases and J dropped 4 bases, with 15 bases sitting between them. Looked up from germline, CDR1 is SGDLS and CDR2 is YYNGEE. The CDR3 DNA reads as TGTGCCAGCAGACCCACAGGGTTCTCCACTGAAGCTTTCTTT. It is translated as CASRPTGFSTEAFF.

V usage is TRBV7-9 and J usage is TRBJ2-2, with D perhaps TRBD2 (7 bases). Trimming stripped 3 bases from V and 5 bases from J, with 10 bases between. The CDR3 loop spans 14 amino acids. Germline CDR1 and CDR2: SEHNR and FQNEAQ (reference sequence). The CDR3 DNA follows: TGTGCCAGCAGCTTCGCGGGGGCGACCGGGGAGCTGTTTTTT. Protein product: CASSFAGATGELFF.

The chain employs TRBV7-2 and TRBJ2-1; D may be TRBD2 (6 bases). Per the germline V gene, CDR1 is SGHTA and CDR2 is FQGNSA. The length of the CDR3 is 16 residues. The V end lost 2 bases, the J end lost 3 bases, and 14 bases lay between the germline ends. The CDR3 DNA reads TGTGCCAGCAGCTTAATCGGGGGAGGCCTCTACAATGAGCAGTTCTTC. This sequence encodes CASSLIGGGLYNEQFF.

The CDR3 spells CASGWGGNQPQHF. The CDR3 DNA reads as TGTGCTAGTGGTTGGGGAGGCAATCAGCCCCAGCATTTT. The chain combines TRBV12-5 with TRBJ1-5; no reliable D call. Trimming removed 4 bases at V and 2 bases at J, with 6 bases between. The CDR3 runs 13 residues. Germline CDR1 LGHNT, CDR2 FRNRAP.

This clone was recorded a few times. This chain links TRBV7-2 with TRBJ2-7; 9 nucleotides line up with TRBD2. Germline values: CDR1 SGHTA, CDR2 FQGNSA. CDR3 size: 14 residues. J was trimmed by 0 bases and V by 4 bases; bases with no gene match: 1. The CDR3 nucleotides read TGTGCCAGCAGCTATAGCGGGAGCTCCTACGAGCAGTACGTC. This codes for CASSYSGSSYEQYV.

The rearrangement links TRBV19 to TRBJ2-1; the match to TRBD2 covers 7 bases. CDR3 length: 17 amino acids. With V trimmed by 1 base and J by 7 bases, 13 bases remained unmatched. Germline values: CDR1 LNHDA, CDR2 SQIVND (reference sequence). DNA for the CDR3: TGTGCCAGTAGTATAGTAGCGCGGGAGAGTGTTGGGAATGAGCAGTTCTTC. Its translation: CASSIVARESVGNEQFF.

This clone was seen only a few times. The rearrangement uses TRBV27 and TRBJ2-7, with 7 bases that match TRBD1. The CDR3 consists of 15 residues. Germline V lookup: CDR1 MNHEY, CDR2 SMNVEV (reference sequence). The J segment lost 4 bases and the V segment lost 4 bases, leaving 10 bases of the junction unmatched. The CDR3 sequence is CASSSRQGPSYEQYV. Written as DNA, the CDR3 is TGTGCCAGCAGTTCGCGACAGGGTCCCTCTTACGAGCAGTACGTC.

The chain has TRBV27 and TRBJ1-1; tentatively, D is TRBD1 (5 bases). Trimming took 6 bases from V and 11 from J, leaving 19 bases between them. The CDR3 length is 13 residues. Germline-derived CDR1 and CDR2 are MNHEY and SMNVEV (reference sequence). The CDR3 DNA sequence: TGTGCCAGCAGCCCCGTTGGTGGGGGGAAGGCTTTCTTT. This encodes CASSPVGGGKAFF.

V and J are TRBV5-4 and TRBJ2-5; D not certain. The CDR3 length is 14 residues. Per germline, CDR1 SGHNT and CDR2 YYREEE (reference sequence). V was cut by 5 bases and J by 4 bases, with 15 bases left in between. The CDR3 is CASRPGLSGETQYF. The CDR3 DNA sequence: TGTGCCAGCAGACCGGGTCTCTCGGGAGAGACCCAGTACTTC.

The chain has TRBV29-1 and TRBJ1-1, with D hard to call. CDR3 size: 13 residues. Germline V gene data show CDR1 as SQVTM and CDR2 as ANQGSEA. Trimming took off 6 bases at V and 4 bases at J, with 15 bases between the two ends. The CDR3 nucleotides are TGCAGCGTAAGGTCTCGGGAGGGCACTGAAGCTTTCTTT. Its protein product is CSVRSREGTEAFF.

This sequence joins TRBV28 and TRBJ1-4; D is undetermined. This CDR3 region has 11 residues. Looked up from germline, CDR1 is MDHEN and CDR2 is SYDVKM. The V end lost 6 bases, the J end lost 4 bases, and 3 bases lay between the germline ends. CDR3 bases: TGTGCCAGCAGCATTAATGAAAAACTGTTTTTT. Protein: CASSINEKLFF. The full variable domain, completed using reference TRBV28 and TRBJ1-4, is DVKVTQSSRYLVKRTGEKVFLECVQDMDHENMFWYRQDPGLGLRLIYFSYDVKMKEKGDIPEGYSVSREKKERFSLILESASTNQTSMYLCASSINEKLFFGSGTQLSVL.

The chain has TRBV28 and TRBJ1-4; no reliable D call. This CDR3 is 19 amino acids long. Germline CDR1 MDHEN, CDR2 SYDVKM. V shed 5 bases and J shed 0 bases, with 22 bases lying between them. In DNA form, the CDR3 reads TGTGCCAGCAGTCCGGCCCAAAGGGTTAGCGTAACAACTAATGAAAAACTGTTTTTT. Translating gives CASSPAQRVSVTTNEKLFF.

The chain links TRBV30 to TRBJ2-7; D remains ambiguous. Germline CDR1 and CDR2: GTSNPN and SVGIG (reference sequence). The V end lost 2 bases, the J end lost 3 bases, and 8 bases lay between the germline ends. CDR3 length: 12 amino acids. The CDR3 here is CAWSLDFYEQYV. CDR3 DNA: TGTGCCTGGAGTTTAGACTTCTACGAGCAGTACGTC.

Points on this clone: At the DNA level, this CDR3 is encoded by other sequences in the same sample as well. The J gene is TRBJ1-2, the V gene TRBV28; no clear D. CDR3 length equals 12 residues. Deletions cut 6 bases from V and 2 bases from J, with 7 bases between. Germline V gives CDR1 MDHEN, CDR2 SYDVKM. The CDR3 DNA reads as TGTGCCAGCAGCTTACAAAACTATGGCTACACCTTC. It yields the protein CASSLQNYGYTF.

This clone occurred a few times. This chain uses TRBV3-1 (or the pseudogene TRBV3-2) with TRBJ2-2, with 9 bases fitting TRBD1. This CDR3 is built from 17 residues. The ends lost 3 bases at V and 2 bases at J; junction bases unmatched: 7. The germline gives CDR1 LGHDT, CDR2 YNNKEL (reference sequence). As DNA, the CDR3 is TGTGCCAGCAGCCACCCTAGGACAGGGGTTAACACCGGGGAGCTGTTTTTT. This translates into CASSHPRTGVNTGELFF.

The rearrangement uses TRBV18 and TRBJ1-5, with 10 bases matching TRBD1. CDR1 is KGHSH, CDR2 LQKENI, per germline. Losses at the gene ends were 3 bases for V and 0 bases for J; bases not matched to a gene: 8. CDR3 length equals 18 residues. The CDR3 loop is CASSPRTGGSYSNQPQHF. CDR3 DNA: TGTGCCAGCTCACCGCGGACAGGGGGGTCATATAGCAATCAGCCCCAGCATTTT. Variable domain in full (rest from reference TRBV18 and TRBJ1-5): NAGVMQNPRHLVRRRGQEARLRCSPMKGHSHVYWYRQLPEEGLKFMVYLQKENIIDESGMPKERFSAEFPKEGPSILRIQQVVRGDSAAYFCASSPRTGGSYSNQPQHFGDGTRLSIL.

The V gene is TRBV4-2, the J gene TRBJ2-3, with 12 bases matching TRBD2. The germline CDR1 and CDR2 sequences are LGHNA and YNFKEQ. The CDR3 is 16 residues long. Trimming took 5 bases from V and 1 from J; bases not matched to a gene: 4. CDR3 DNA: TGTGCCAGCAGCGCGACTAGCGGGGGACGCACAGATACGCAGTATTTT. Residues: CASSATSGGRTDTQYF.

This clone was detected once. This chain joins TRBV5-6 and TRBJ1-1; 7 bases map to TRBD1. With 5 bases clipped from V and 0 bases from J, the junction kept 13 bases outside the gene matches. Germline CDR1 SGHDT, CDR2 YYEEEE. There are 17 residues in the CDR3. The CDR3 region is CASRSLRVDRVNTEAFF. CDR3 sequence (DNA): TGTGCCAGCAGGTCCCTTCGCGTTGACAGGGTGAACACTGAAGCTTTCTTT. Filled out from reference TRBV5-6 and TRBJ1-1, the complete variable domain reads DAGVTQSPTHLIKTRGQQVTLRCSPKSGHDTVSWYQQALGQGPQFIFQYYEEEERQRGNFPDRFSGHQFPNYSSELNVNALLLGDSALYLCASRSLRVDRVNTEAFFGQGTRLTVV.

This clone was seen once. V and J are TRBV6-5 and TRBJ1-1; D might be TRBD1 (5 bases). This CDR3 is built from 13 residues. V lost 7 bases to trimming and J lost 10 bases, with 19 bases between them. Germline V gene lookup returns CDR1 MNHEY and CDR2 SVGAGI. CDR3 in amino acids: CASTDVGRMGAFF. The DNA of the CDR3 is TGTGCCAGCACCGACGTGGGGCGGATGGGAGCTTTCTTT.

This clone has only one observation. The chain joins TRBV5-6 to TRBJ2-1; D is ambiguous. Germline values: CDR1 SGHDT, CDR2 YYEEEE. CDR3 length: 13 amino acids. The V gene lost 1 base and the J gene lost 3 bases, with 5 bases spanning the gap. CDR3 DNA: TGTGCCAGCAGCTTGCCAGGCTACAATGAGCAGTTCTTC. Translating it yields CASSLPGYNEQFF.